This T cell receptor (beta chain) was found in a study of T-cell reconstitution after alpha-beta-depleted transplantation in children. Regarding the study as a whole: About two months after transplant, alpha-beta T cells reportedly came from several hundred expanded graft clones. T-cell counts and diversity at one year following transplant were attributed mainly to newly produced T cells. Some patients owed their high day-60 TCRbeta diversity to surviving recipient T cells and thymic progenitors.

This clonotype was picked up many times. What it recognizes is unknown. It was with unique molecular identifiers that the TCRbeta library was prepared. TCRdb reprocessed the PCR reads via MiXCR and lists one record per CDR3 protein. Counted here are about 110,000 distinct CDR3 sequences, roughly 6.1% occurring once; the ten biggest clones make up roughly 25%. The length of the CDR3 is 13 residues. V lost 8 bases and J 3 bases, leaving 11 bases between the germline ends. CDR1 and CDR2 from the germline V gene are MGHDK and SYGVNS. This chain joins TRBV25-1 and TRBJ2-1; D unresolved. Sequences were derived from PBMCs, mostly from graft donor cells, sampled 360 days after TCRalphabeta/CD19-depleted stem cell transplant. The TCR sequence derives from a male patient aged 2 to 10 who had a stem cell transplant for acute lymphoblastic leukemia, so the T cells may come from the graft donor. CDR3 sequence: CASGLDHYNEQFF. In DNA, the CDR3 is TGTGCCAGCGGCCTGGATCACTACAATGAGCAGTTCTTC.